These 23 T cell receptor beta chains were all obtained from the same sample, sequenced in a study of blood T cell repertoires in COVID-19. TCRdb's copy holds only in-frame clones and misses some; the assay was immunoSEQ multiplex PCR. The table includes 35,000 to 50,000 clones, 65% to 85% detected once. The material sequenced was peripheral blood. All receptors come from a man aged 55 to 69 in a cohort sampled during active COVID-19.

This rearrangement joins TRBV7-2 to TRBJ2-2, with 9 bases fitting TRBD2. CDR3 length: 15 amino acids. CDR1 is SGHTA and CDR2 is FQGNSA in the germline V gene. V lost 4 bases, J lost 7 bases, and 7 bases stayed unmatched. The CDR3 spells CASSSSSGMGGELFF. The CDR3 nucleotides read TGTGCCAGCAGCTCGTCTAGCGGGATGGGCGGGGAGCTGTTTTTT.

This chain links TRBV7-9 with TRBJ2-1; 9 bases line up with TRBD1. The V gene's germline CDR1 is SEHNR and CDR2 FQNEAQ (reference sequence). This CDR3 has 14 amino acids. The J segment lost 6 bases and the V segment lost 2 bases, leaving 2 bases of the junction unmatched. CDR3 sequence reads: CASSLWGQGNEQFF. Written as DNA, the CDR3 is TGTGCCAGCAGCTTATGGGGACAGGGCAATGAGCAGTTCTTC.

The chain uses TRBV21-1 and TRBJ2-5; the table's D call TRBD2 went unverified against the DNA. TRBV21-1 has pseudogene status. The CDR3 extends over 17 amino acids. The chain's CDR3 is CASSKGVQPRAGETQYF. DNA for the CDR3: TGTGCCAGCAGCAAAGGGGTTCAGCCTAGAGCGGGGGAGACCCAGTACTTC.

This chain connects TRBV5-1 to TRBJ1-6, with 9 bases that match TRBD1. With 4 bases clipped from V and 9 bases from J, the junction kept 11 bases outside the gene matches. Germline loops: CDR1 SGHRS, CDR2 YFSETQ. The CDR3 spans 16 residues. The CDR3 coding sequence is TGCGCCAGCAGCCCTTCATCGGGGACAGGGAGTTCACCCCTCCACTTT. It specifies CASSPSSGTGSSPLHF.

The table lists this clone with a count of one. This sequence joins TRBV7-9 and TRBJ2-1; 9 nucleotides match TRBD2. Trimming took 3 bases from V and 4 from J; bases not matched to a gene: 7. This CDR3 spans 16 amino acids. The V gene's germline CDR1 is SEHNR and CDR2 FQNEAQ (reference sequence). The CDR3 DNA reads TGTGCCAGCAGCTTCTCGAGCGGGAGGAAGTACAATGAGCAGTTCTTC. Translation gives CASSFSSGRKYNEQFF.

The chain couples TRBV4-1 to TRBJ2-1; 12 bases match TRBD2. The CDR3 has 20 residues. CDR1 and CDR2 (germline): MGHRA, YSYEKL. J gave up 4 bases and V 4 bases, and 17 bases lay outside the gene matches. CDR3 loop: CASSPRGRGRLAGDYNEQFF. The CDR3 DNA sequence: TGCGCCAGCAGCCCCCGCGGCAGGGGTCGACTAGCGGGAGATTACAATGAGCAGTTCTTC.

The chain links TRBV7-9 to TRBJ1-3; D uncertain. With 5 bases removed from V and 0 bases from J, the gap between germline ends came to 17 bases. This CDR3 comprises 17 residues. The germline gives CDR1 SEHNR, CDR2 FQNEAQ (reference sequence). CDR3 DNA: TGTGCCAGCAGCCCCCTCGAAGCCGGGTTCTCTGGAAACACCATATATTTT. This translates into CASSPLEAGFSGNTIYF.

To note about this clone: Mismatch with germline at one junction end may stem from a read error. The rearrangement links TRBV3-1 (or the pseudogene TRBV3-2) to TRBJ2-5; 7 bases map to TRBD2. Per the germline V gene, CDR1 is LGHDT and CDR2 is YNNKEL (reference sequence). This CDR3 is built from 16 residues. CDR3 amino acids: CASSQDAGVVRETQYF. The CDR3 bases are TGTGCTAGCAGCCAAGATGCGGGAGTAGTGAGGGAGACCCAGTACTTC.

The chain combines TRBV5-5 with TRBJ1-1; D is possibly TRBD1 (6 bases). The germline V and J ends were trimmed by 2 bases and 0 bases, with 20 bases remaining between them. Germline V gene data show CDR1 as SGHKS and CDR2 as YYEKEE (reference sequence). This CDR3 region has 18 residues. CDR3 coding DNA: TGTGCCAGCAGCTTTCCGCAGGGACACCTATTAATGAACACTGAAGCTTTCTTT. Translating it yields CASSFPQGHLLMNTEAFF.

The genes are TRBV5-6 and TRBJ1-5; TRBD1 aligns across 9 bases. Germline V CDR1 and CDR2: SGHDT, YYEEEE. Trimming cost V 3 bases and J 3 bases; bases outside gene matches: 7. The CDR3 contains 16 residues. The CDR3 sequence is CASSSTPQGANQPQHF. The CDR3 nucleotides read TGTGCCAGCAGCTCGACGCCACAGGGGGCCAATCAGCCCCAGCATTTT.

This clone was observed a few times. The CDR3 nucleotides read TGTGCCAGCAATGAGGGACTGGGGGATACGCAGTATTTT. It yields the protein CASNEGLGDTQYF. The chain couples TRBV9 to TRBJ2-3; D is perhaps TRBD2 (6 bases). CDR3 size: 13 residues. The V gene lost 6 bases and the J gene lost 6 bases, with 14 bases spanning the gap. CDR1 and CDR2 from the germline V gene are SGDLS and YYNGEE.

This clone was seen only once. J is TRBJ2-3 and V is TRBV10-3; D is unclear. The CDR3 length is 15 residues. V lost 0 bases to trimming and J lost 6 bases, with 13 bases between them. Germline V gives CDR1 ENHRY, CDR2 SYGVKD. The DNA of the CDR3 is TGTGCCATCAGTGAGTCCGAGGTCGAGGTGGATACGCAGTATTTT. This translates into CAISESEVEVDTQYF.

The rearrangement uses TRBV18 and TRBJ1-4; 7 bases map to TRBD1. Germline values: CDR1 KGHSH, CDR2 LQKENI. V was clipped by 5 bases and J by 7 bases; unmatched bases: 4. This CDR3 has 13 residues. CDR3 sequence (DNA): TGTGCCAGCTCAGCCGGGACAGCTGAAAAACTGTTTTTT. Translating it yields CASSAGTAEKLFF.

The chain carries TRBV6-5 and TRBJ1-6, with TRBD1 as a possible D gene (6 bases). V lost 6 bases and J lost 7, with 10 bases in between. Germline values: CDR1 MNHEY, CDR2 SVGAGI. CDR3 size: 13 residues. This CDR3 is CASSNRENSPLHF. The CDR3 nucleotides are TGTGCCAGCAGCAACAGGGAAAATTCACCCCTCCACTTT.

This clone was counted a single time. The chain is built from TRBV27 and TRBJ2-7, with 12 bases aligning to TRBD2. In germline, CDR1 is MNHEY, CDR2 SMNVEV (reference sequence). The V gene end was trimmed by 2 bases and the J gene end by 7 bases; junction bases not matched to a gene: 6. This CDR3 comprises 15 residues. The CDR3 coding sequence is TGTGCCAGCAGTTTAACTAGCGGGAGGATGGGGGAGCAGTACTTC. This sequence encodes CASSLTSGRMGEQYF.

This clone was seen a single time. The chain recombines TRBV24-1 with TRBJ2-3; 7 bases are a match to TRBD2. This CDR3 comprises 15 residues. The V segment lost 3 bases and the J segment 2 bases; nucleotides outside the gene matches: 4. Germline V lookup: CDR1 KGHDR, CDR2 SFDVKD. CDR3 residues: CATSDQRDFTDTQYF. The CDR3 region has the DNA TGTGCCACCAGTGATCAGCGGGACTTCACAGATACGCAGTATTTT.

V and J are TRBV19 and TRBJ1-5; TRBD1 matches 11 bases. There are 14 residues in the CDR3. Trimming removed 10 bases from V and 9 bases from J; junction bases left unmatched: 11. CDR1 is LNHDA, CDR2 SQIVND, per germline (reference sequence). The CDR3 reads CATTRDRGFGPQHF. In nucleotides, the CDR3 is TGTGCCACAACGCGGGACAGGGGGTTTGGGCCCCAGCATTTT. Together with reference TRBV19 and TRBJ1-5, the CDR3 gives the full variable domain: DGGITQSPKYLFRKEGQNVTLSCEQNLNHDAMYWYRQDPGQGLRLIYYSQIVNDFQKGDIAEGYSVSREKKESFPLTVTSAQKNPTAFYLCATTRDRGFGPQHFGDGTRLSIL.

This clone was seen more than once but under ten times. The chain recombines TRBV15 with TRBJ1-5, with D unclear. The V end was cut by 5 bases, the J end by 1 base, with 15 bases between. The germline CDR1 and CDR2 sequences are LNHNV and YYDKDF (reference sequence). This CDR3 is 16 amino acids long. This chain's CDR3 is CATSPVTGLSNQPQHF. The CDR3 region has the DNA TGTGCCACCAGCCCTGTGACGGGATTAAGCAATCAGCCCCAGCATTTT.

This chain connects TRBV21-1 to TRBJ2-1; the D call TRBD2 from the table was never checked on the DNA. TRBV21-1 is a pseudogene locus. The CDR3 covers 17 residues. The CDR3 reads CASSKDNGRARRNEQFF. The CDR3 DNA sequence: TGTGCCAGCAGCAAAGATAACGGGAGGGCCAGGCGCAATGAGCAGTTCTTC.

This sequence joins TRBV6-5 and TRBJ2-1; a weak D match, TRBD2 (6 bases). This CDR3 has 13 amino acids. The V gene's germline CDR1 is MNHEY and CDR2 SVGAGI. V was shortened by 5 bases and J by 6 bases, with 11 bases between the two germline ends. The CDR3 bases are TGTGCCAGCAGTAGAGCCGGGAGCAATGAGCAGTTCTTC. Encoded protein: CASSRAGSNEQFF.

The genes are TRBV6-5 and TRBJ2-1; 10 nucleotides match TRBD1. CDR3 size: 15 residues. The V gene end was trimmed by 3 bases and the J gene end by 9 bases; junction bases not matched to a gene: 8. Germline V lookup: CDR1 MNHEY, CDR2 SVGAGI. Written as DNA, the CDR3 is TGTGCCAGCAGTTATTGGACAGGGGGTACGAGTGAGCAGTTCTTC. It translates to CASSYWTGGTSEQFF.

V usage is TRBV5-4 and J usage is TRBJ2-3, with D perhaps TRBD2 (6 bases). Germline CDR1 and CDR2: SGHNT and YYREEE (reference sequence). V was clipped by 1 base and J by 2 bases, with 14 bases between them. This CDR3 has 16 amino acids. CDR3 residues: CASSLRTGGNTDTQYF. The DNA for the CDR3 is TGTGCCAGCAGCTTGAGGACGGGCGGGAACACAGATACGCAGTATTTT.

The chain employs TRBV5-1 and TRBJ2-7, with D unclear. V lost 4 bases to trimming and J lost 2 bases, with 13 bases between them. The CDR3 has 14 residues. Looked up from germline, CDR1 is SGHRS and CDR2 is YFSETQ. Written as DNA, the CDR3 is TGCGCCAGCAGCCTGGACGGTCTAACCTACGAGCAGTACTTC. Protein sequence: CASSLDGLTYEQYF.